These T cell receptor beta chains were read from a single sample in a study of T cells after yellow fever vaccination. One entry per CDR3 protein results from TCRdb running MiXCR on the 5' RACE reads. The table has around 350,000 distinct CDR3 sequences, over 5% seen once. The sample consisted of PBMCs, taken 5 days after the yellow fever booster vaccination. The receptor set was obtained from a man aged 25 to 40 who received the YFV17D yellow fever vaccine. Each CDR3 is given without its conserved first and last residue. Fields, in order: D gene, V gene, clone size, CDR3 protein. The D gene is left open where the match is weak. Clone size is given for some rows only: seen once, a few or many times, or a class if the clone is expanded.

>.|TRBV4-3|many
ASSQEIPNTEAF
>.|TRBV12-3/TRBV12-4|.
ASSKGGSPLH
>.|TRBV20-1|many
SADPGPGPETQY
>.|TRBV7-2|many
ASSLEGLDSPLH
>TRBD1|TRBV7-6|.
ASSLALFARSDRDRSNTEAF
>.|TRBV5-1|many
ASSLADSAEQY
>.|TRBV19|.
ASTLGEGTYNEQF
>.|TRBV5-4|.
ASSTGRTNTEAF
>.|TRBV18|.
ASSNRRWETQY
>.|TRBV18|few
ASSPGPVWGYT
>.|TRBV25-1|few
ASSEVAGAVGETQY
>TRBD2|TRBV20-1|.
SARPRSGSVGETQY
>.|TRBV2|.
ASSTQGSWGNTIY
>TRBD1|TRBV29-1|many
SVPGTANTGELF
>TRBD2|TRBV5-1|many
ASSLALAGVNEQF
>.|TRBV6-2/TRBV6-3|many
ASGSGTNLRYNEQF
>TRBD1|TRBV28|many
ASSTPDRDYGYT
>TRBD2|TRBV5-1|few
ASSKDGGAGQETQY
>TRBD2|TRBV5-1|few
ASMQLLAATYNEQF
>.|TRBV7-9|.
ASSFDGGSTDTQY
>.|TRBV20-1|few
SASPRGPETQY
>TRBD1|TRBV7-2|many
ASSFGAGTGASYEQY
>.|TRBV28|many
ATFPSGANVLT
>TRBD2|TRBV20-1|.
SAERGVSYEQY
>TRBD2|TRBV29-1|few
SVVSGENYEQY
>.|TRBV5-4|.
ASSLGERVGYNEQF
>TRBD2|TRBV29-1|many
SVEASGRVTQY
>TRBD2|TRBV20-1|.
SARIPGLAGASDTQY
>.|TRBV15|.
ATSRDSGASETQY